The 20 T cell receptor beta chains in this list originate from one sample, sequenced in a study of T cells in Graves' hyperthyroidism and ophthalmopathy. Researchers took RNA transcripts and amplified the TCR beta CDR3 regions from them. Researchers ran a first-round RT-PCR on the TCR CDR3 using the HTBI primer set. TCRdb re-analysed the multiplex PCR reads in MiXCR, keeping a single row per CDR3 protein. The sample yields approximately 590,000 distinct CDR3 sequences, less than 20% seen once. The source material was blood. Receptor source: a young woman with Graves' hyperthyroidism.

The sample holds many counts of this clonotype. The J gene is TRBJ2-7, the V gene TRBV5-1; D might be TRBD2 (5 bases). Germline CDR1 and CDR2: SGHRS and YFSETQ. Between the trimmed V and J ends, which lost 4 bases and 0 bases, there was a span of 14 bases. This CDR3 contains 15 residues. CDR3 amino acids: CASSLDLPSSYEQYF. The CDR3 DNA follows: TGCGCCAGCAGCCTGGACTTACCAAGCTCCTACGAGCAGTACTTC.

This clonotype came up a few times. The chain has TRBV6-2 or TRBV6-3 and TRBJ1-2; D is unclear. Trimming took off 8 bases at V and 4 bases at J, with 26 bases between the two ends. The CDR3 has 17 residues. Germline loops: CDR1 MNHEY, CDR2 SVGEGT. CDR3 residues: CASGSESLDGRVYGYTF. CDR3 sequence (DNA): TGTGCCAGCGGGTCGGAGAGCCTGGATGGGCGAGTCTATGGCTACACCTTC.

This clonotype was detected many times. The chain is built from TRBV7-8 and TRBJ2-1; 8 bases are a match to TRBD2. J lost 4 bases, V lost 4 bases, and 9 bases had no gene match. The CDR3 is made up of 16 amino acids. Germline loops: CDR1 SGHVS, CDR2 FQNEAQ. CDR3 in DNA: TGTGCCAGCAGCTGGGGAGATGAGCGGGGGTACAATGAGCAGTTCTTC. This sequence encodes CASSWGDERGYNEQFF.

The CDR3 nucleotides read TGTGCCAGCAGGCCAAGTGGGCTAGCGGGACTCTATGAGCAGTTCTTC. This encodes CASRPSGLAGLYEQFF. V gene TRBV7-9 combines with J gene TRBJ2-1; TRBD2 agrees at 9 bases. V was clipped by 6 bases and J by 8 bases; unmatched bases: 14. The CDR3 consists of 16 residues. Germline V lookup: CDR1 SEHNR, CDR2 FQNEAQ (reference sequence).

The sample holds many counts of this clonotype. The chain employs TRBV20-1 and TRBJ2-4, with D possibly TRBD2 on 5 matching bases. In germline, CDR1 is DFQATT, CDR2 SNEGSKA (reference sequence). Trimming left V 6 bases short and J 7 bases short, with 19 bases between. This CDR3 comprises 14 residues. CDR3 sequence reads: CSATPQDGKNIQYF. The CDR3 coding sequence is TGCAGTGCAACCCCACAAGACGGGAAGAACATTCAGTACTTC.

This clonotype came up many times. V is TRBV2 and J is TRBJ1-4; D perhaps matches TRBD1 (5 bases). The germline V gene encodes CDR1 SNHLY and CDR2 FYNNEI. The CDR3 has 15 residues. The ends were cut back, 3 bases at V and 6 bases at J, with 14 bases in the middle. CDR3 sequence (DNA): TGTGCCAGCAGTGATTTTGTAGGGGCCGATGAAAAACTGTTTTTT. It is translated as CASSDFVGADEKLFF.

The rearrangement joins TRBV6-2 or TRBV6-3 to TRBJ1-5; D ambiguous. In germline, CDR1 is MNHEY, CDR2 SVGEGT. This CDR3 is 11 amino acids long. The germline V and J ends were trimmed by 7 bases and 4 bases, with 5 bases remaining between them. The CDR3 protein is CASNRNQPQHF. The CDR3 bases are TGTGCCAGCAATAGGAATCAGCCCCAGCATTTT.

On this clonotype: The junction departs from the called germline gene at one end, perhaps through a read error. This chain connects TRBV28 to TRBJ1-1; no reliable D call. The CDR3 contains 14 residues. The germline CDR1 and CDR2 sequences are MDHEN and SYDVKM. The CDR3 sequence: CASSSPPERTESLF. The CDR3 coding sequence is TGTGCCAGCAGTTCCCCCCCAGAGAGGACTGAATCTCTCTTT.

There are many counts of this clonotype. DNA for the CDR3: TGTGCCAGCAGCCGGGCCAAGGTCTCCTACGAGCAGTACTTC. It translates to CASSRAKVSYEQYF. J is TRBJ2-7 and V is TRBV7-2; no firm D call. Germline assignment: CDR1 SGHTA and CDR2 FQGNSA. V was trimmed by 5 bases and J by 0 bases, leaving 11 bases between them. This CDR3 is built from 14 residues.

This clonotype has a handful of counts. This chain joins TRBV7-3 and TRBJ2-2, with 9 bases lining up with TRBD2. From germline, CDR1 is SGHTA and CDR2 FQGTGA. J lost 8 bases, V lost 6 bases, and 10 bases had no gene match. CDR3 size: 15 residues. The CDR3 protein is CASRAGTSLRGELFF. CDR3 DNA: TGTGCCAGCAGGGCCGGGACTAGCTTGAGGGGGGAGCTGTTTTTT.

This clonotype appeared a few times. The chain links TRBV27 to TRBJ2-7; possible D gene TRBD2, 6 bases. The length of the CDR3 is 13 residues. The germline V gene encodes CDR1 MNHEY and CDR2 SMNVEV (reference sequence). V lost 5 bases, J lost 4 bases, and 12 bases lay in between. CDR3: CASSTRDFYEQYF. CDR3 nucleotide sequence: TGTGCCAGCAGTACCCGGGACTTTTACGAGCAGTACTTC.

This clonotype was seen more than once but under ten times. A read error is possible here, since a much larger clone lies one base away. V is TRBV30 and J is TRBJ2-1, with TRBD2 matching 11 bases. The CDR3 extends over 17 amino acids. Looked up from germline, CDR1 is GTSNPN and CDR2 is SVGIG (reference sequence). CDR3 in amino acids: CARSTILAGVLGNEQFF. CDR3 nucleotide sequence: TGTGCCCGGAGTACTATACTAGCGGGAGTGTTAGGCAATGAGCAGTTCTTC.

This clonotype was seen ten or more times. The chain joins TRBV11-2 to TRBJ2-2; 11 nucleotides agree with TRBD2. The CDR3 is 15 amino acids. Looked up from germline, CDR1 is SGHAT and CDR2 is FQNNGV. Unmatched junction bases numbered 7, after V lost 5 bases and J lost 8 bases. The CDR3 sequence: CASSLRTSGLGELFF. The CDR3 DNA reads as TGTGCCAGCAGCCTTCGGACTAGCGGGCTTGGGGAGCTGTTTTTT.

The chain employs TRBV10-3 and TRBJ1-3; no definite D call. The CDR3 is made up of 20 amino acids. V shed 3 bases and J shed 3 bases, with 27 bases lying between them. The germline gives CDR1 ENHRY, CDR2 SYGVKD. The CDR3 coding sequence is TGTGCCATCAGTGATATTGGCCTCAACGGGTGGAGTAGTGGTGGAAACACCATATATTTT. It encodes CAISDIGLNGWSSGGNTIYF.

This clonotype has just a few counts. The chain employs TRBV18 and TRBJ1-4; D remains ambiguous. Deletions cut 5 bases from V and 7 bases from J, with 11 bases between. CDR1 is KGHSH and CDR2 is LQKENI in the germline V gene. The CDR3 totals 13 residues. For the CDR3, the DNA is TGTGCCAGCTCAACTACGGGCACTGAAAAACTGTTTTTT. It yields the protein CASSTTGTEKLFF.

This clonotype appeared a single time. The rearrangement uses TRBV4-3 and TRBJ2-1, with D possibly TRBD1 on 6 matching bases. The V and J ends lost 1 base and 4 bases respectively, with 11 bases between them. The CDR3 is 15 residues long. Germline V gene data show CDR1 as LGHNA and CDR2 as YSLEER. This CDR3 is CASSQAIQGYNEQFF. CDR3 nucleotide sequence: TGCGCCAGCAGCCAAGCTATCCAGGGGTACAATGAGCAGTTCTTC.

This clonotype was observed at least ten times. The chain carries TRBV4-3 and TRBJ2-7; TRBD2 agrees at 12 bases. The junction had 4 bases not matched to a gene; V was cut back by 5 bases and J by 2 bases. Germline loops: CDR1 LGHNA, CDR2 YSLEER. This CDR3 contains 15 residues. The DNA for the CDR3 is TGCGCCAGCAGCGCTAGCGGGAGGGCCACCTACGAGCAGTACTTC. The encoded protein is CASSASGRATYEQYF.

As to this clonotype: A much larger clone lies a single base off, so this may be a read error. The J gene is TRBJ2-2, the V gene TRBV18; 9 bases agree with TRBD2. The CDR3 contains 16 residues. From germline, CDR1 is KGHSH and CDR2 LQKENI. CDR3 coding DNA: TGTGTCAGCTCACCACAGGGACTAGCAACCACCGGGGAGCTGTTTTTT. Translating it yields CVSSPQGLATTGELFF.

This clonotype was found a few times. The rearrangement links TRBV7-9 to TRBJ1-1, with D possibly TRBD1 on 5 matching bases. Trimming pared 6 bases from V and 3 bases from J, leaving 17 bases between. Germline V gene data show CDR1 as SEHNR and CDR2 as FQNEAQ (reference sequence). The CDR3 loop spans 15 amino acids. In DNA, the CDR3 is TGTGCCAGCAGGCGGGGGGGGGACCGAGACACTGAAGCTTTCTTT. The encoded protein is CASRRGGDRDTEAFF.

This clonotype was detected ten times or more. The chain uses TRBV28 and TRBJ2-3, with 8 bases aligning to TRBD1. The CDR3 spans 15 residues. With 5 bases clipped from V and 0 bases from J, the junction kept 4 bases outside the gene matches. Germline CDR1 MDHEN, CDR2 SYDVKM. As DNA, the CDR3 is TGTGCCAGCAGTCCGAGGACAGGGAGCACAGATACGCAGTATTTT. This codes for CASSPRTGSTDTQYF.